This T cell receptor beta chain appears in the sequencing data of a study of siplizumab effects on memory and regulatory T cells. This clone has a handful of counts. No antigen is known for it. Study observations and caveats: Proliferating siplizumab-culture Tregs lacked confirmation of suppressive function. The naive T cell population seemed more diverse than memory cells and seemed a major contributor to the alloresponse. Roughly 80-96% of proliferating CD4+ or CD8+ clones lacked an assignable naive or memory phenotype.

Sequencing was performed with immunoSEQ multiplex PCR; in TCRdb, only in-frame clones are kept and a portion is missing. Among some 97,000 clones listed, 94% were seen once. From germline, CDR1 is MDHEN and CDR2 SYDVKM. This CDR3 contains 13 residues. The V end was cut by 5 bases, the J end by 4 bases, with 12 bases between. The receptor was derived from a human donor in good health. The sequenced material came from Tregs sorted from blood. The genes are TRBV28 and TRBJ2-7; D might be TRBD1 (7 bases). The DNA for the CDR3 is TGTGCCAGCAGTCCACAGGGGAGGTACGAGCAGTACTTC. Translating it yields CASSPQGRYEQYF.